Listed below are T cell receptor beta chains from one sample, sequenced in a study of shared clonotypes between healthy human individuals. Assay used: immunoSEQ multiplex PCR; TCRdb lists only in-frame clones, some missing. The sample includes about 800,000 clones, 96% of them seen just once. Sequenced: naive CD8+ T cells sorted from blood. Every receptor here comes from a man aged 25 to 45 in good health. CDR3s include the opening cysteine and the closing phenylalanine or tryptophan. The order of the fields is J gene, V gene, CDR3 protein.

TRBJ2-7 | TRBV19 | CASAGAGEQYF
TRBJ2-7 | TRBV6-5 | CASSYGAGSSYEQYF
TRBJ2-7 | TRBV9 | CASSVEGTDEQYF
TRBJ1-5 | TRBV6-6 | CASTLSAEGRYQPQHF
TRBJ2-7 | TRBV5-4 | CASSYGQVEQYF
TRBJ2-1 | TRBV11-2 | CASSPSYPSSYNEQFF
TRBJ2-5 | TRBV7-9 | CASSSRGLGETQYF
TRBJ1-2 | TRBV6-5 | CASSYQGQGGYGYTF
TRBJ2-3 | TRBV2 | CASRSEPVADTQYF
TRBJ2-1 | TRBV10-2 | CASSPGLAELSSYNEQFF
TRBJ1-2 | TRBV7-2 | CASSLDARGLGYTF
TRBJ2-5 | TRBV7-2 | CASSFSRGAPGGETQYF
TRBJ2-7 | TRBV6-1 | CASSGRGRGPGYEQYF
TRBJ2-7 | TRBV18 | CASSNRVFDGSEQYF
TRBJ2-3 | TRBV13 | CASSSYGTGGADTQYF
TRBJ2-1 | TRBV4-1 | CASSREPGVAVFNEQFF
TRBJ1-3 | TRBV7-9 | CASSQTTAATFSGNTIYF
TRBJ1-1 | TRBV6-5 | CASSLTGLNTEAFF
TRBJ2-3 | TRBV6-6 | CASSYIQATDTQYF
TRBJ2-5 | TRBV29-1 | CSVDSGIQETQYF
TRBJ2-3 | TRBV27 | CASGLIDTQYF
TRBJ1-4 | TRBV4-1 | CASSPLTGVEKLFF
TRBJ2-7 | TRBV27 | CASSFLGQGAVEQYF
TRBJ2-3 | TRBV29-1 | CSVDGTGTDTQYF
TRBJ2-3 | TRBV7-9 | CAGLGQGDSDTQYF
TRBJ2-3 | TRBV16 | CASSQPLAGAKDTQYF
TRBJ1-2 | TRBV7-9 | CASSLGLWDAGNYGYTF
TRBJ2-7 | TRBV7-9 | CASSPGRGLAGGAYEQYF
TRBJ2-1 | TRBV11-2 | CASRRQGGSYNEQFF
TRBJ2-7 | TRBV4-1 | CASSQVFRDYEQYF
TRBJ2-1 | TRBV27 | CASRTSYNEQFF
TRBJ2-1 | TRBV6-5 | CASSYSSGVYNEQFF
TRBJ1-5 | TRBV28 | CASSFLVHGHQPQHF
TRBJ2-7 | TRBV29-1 | CSVSLDGYEQYF
TRBJ2-3 | TRBV29-1 | CSVELAGVRDTQYF
TRBJ2-7 | TRBV6-1 | CASTPWITYEQYF
TRBJ2-7 | TRBV27 | CASARTGVDEQYF
TRBJ1-5 | TRBV28 | CASSPPLQSNQPQHF
TRBJ2-7 | TRBV6-1 | CASSEPTGLAGAGYEQYF
TRBJ1-2 | TRBV28 | CASQFTVRDFYGYTF
TRBJ1-2 | TRBV4-3 | CASSPEFAGSYGYTF
TRBJ2-7 | TRBV7-9 | CASSLTAGNNYEQYF
TRBJ2-7 | TRBV7-9 | CASSSRSSGPSYEQYF
TRBJ2-3 | TRBV27 | CASSLISSTDTQYF
TRBJ2-5 | TRBV7-2 | CASTHGNLRGYHF
TRBJ2-1 | TRBV7-9 | CASSLAGLAGDHEQFF
TRBJ1-1 | TRBV7-2 | CASSIGTGRDTEAFF
TRBJ2-7 | TRBV29-1 | CSVTLATSGEQYF
TRBJ1-1 | TRBV7-9 | CASSLYPEGELF
TRBJ2-7 | TRBV4-2 | CASSPREFHEQYF
TRBJ2-3 | TRBV28 | CASRGPGGVITDTQYF
TRBJ1-2 | TRBV5-6 | CASSPAGTVYGYTF
TRBJ1-3 | TRBV7-9 | CASSPPDGYSGNTIYF
TRBJ2-5 | TRBV5-1 | CASSLNDPLETQYF